The entry below gives a single T cell receptor beta chain sequence along with its context. Its antigen remains unknown. The data were obtained in a study of shared clonotypes between healthy human individuals. Across the whole study: CD4 naive and memory got three plates each, CD8 naive two, CD8 memory one.

Study-wide results and limits: Sharing across four donors was highest in naive CD4 (approximately 5%) and lowest in memory CD8 (approximately 0.4%).

CDR1 MDHEN and CDR2 SYDVKM come from the germline V gene. The V gene lost 6 bases and the J gene lost 5 bases, with 13 bases spanning the gap. The CDR3 loop spans 14 amino acids. Produced via immunoSEQ multiplex PCR; TCRdb's table is partial and in-frame only. The sample shows 2 million to 2.5 million clones, 93% of them seen only once. Naive CD8 cells lacked CD45RO and underwent positive selection for CCR7, leaving out terminally differentiated effector memory CD45RA+ cells. The donors, healthy adults who were HIV-negative, had experienced no recent acute infections or vaccinations. Every one of the donors was a Caucasian adult that lived in Nashville, Tennessee.

The V call is TRBV28, the J call TRBJ2-2; D call uncertain. Sequencing input: naive CD8+ T cells from PBMCs. The TCR comes from a man between 18 and 35 years old in good health. Some clones in this sample may be carry-over from other donors' samples. CDR3 residues: CASSPFGWTGELFF. In DNA, the CDR3 is TGTGCCAGCAGCCCCTTCGGGTGGACCGGGGAGCTGTTTTTT.